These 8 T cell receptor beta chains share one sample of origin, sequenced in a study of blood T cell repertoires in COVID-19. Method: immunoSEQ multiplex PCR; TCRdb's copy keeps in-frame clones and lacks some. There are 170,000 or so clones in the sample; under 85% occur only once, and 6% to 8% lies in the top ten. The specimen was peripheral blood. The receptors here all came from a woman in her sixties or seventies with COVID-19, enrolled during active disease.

CDR3 sequence reads: CALVVAGVGEQYF. In DNA form, the CDR3 reads TGTGCGCTGGTAGTAGCGGGAGTTGGCGAGCAGTACTTC. This sequence joins TRBV30 and TRBJ2-7, with 9 positions matching TRBD2. Germline CDR1 GTSNPN, CDR2 SVGIG (reference sequence). The CDR3 runs to 13 residues.

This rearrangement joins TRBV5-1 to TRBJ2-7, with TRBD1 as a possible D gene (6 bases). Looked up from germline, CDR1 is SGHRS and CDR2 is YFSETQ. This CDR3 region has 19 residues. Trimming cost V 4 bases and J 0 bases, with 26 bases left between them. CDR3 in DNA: TGCGCCAGCAGCGCACAACAGGGAGCGCTAGTCAAGAGCTCCTACGAGCAGTACTTC. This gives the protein CASSAQQGALVKSSYEQYF.

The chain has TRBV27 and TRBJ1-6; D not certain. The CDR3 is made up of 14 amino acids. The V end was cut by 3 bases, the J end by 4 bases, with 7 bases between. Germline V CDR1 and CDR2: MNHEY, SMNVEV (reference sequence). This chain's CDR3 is CASSFTNYNSPLHF. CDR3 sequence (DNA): TGTGCCAGCAGTTTTACAAATTATAATTCACCCCTCCACTTT.

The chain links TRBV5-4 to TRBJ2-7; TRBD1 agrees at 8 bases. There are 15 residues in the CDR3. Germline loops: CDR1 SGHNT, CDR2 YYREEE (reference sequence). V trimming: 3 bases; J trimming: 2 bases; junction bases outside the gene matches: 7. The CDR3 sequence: CASSSPGTGTYEQYF. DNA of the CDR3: TGTGCCAGCAGCTCACCCGGGACAGGAACCTACGAGCAGTACTTC.

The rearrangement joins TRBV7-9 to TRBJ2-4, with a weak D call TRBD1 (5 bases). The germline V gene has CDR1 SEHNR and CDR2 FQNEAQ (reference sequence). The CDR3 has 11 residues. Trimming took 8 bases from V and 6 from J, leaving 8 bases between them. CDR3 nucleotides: TGTGCCAGCTCAAGGGGAAACATTCAGTACTTC. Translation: CASSRGNIQYF.

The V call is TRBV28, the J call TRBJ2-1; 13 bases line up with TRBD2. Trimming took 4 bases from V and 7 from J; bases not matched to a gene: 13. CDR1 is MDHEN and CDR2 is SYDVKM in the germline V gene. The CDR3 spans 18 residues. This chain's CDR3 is CASSSLGLAGVYQNEQFF. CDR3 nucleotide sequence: TGTGCCAGCAGTTCTCTTGGACTAGCGGGAGTTTATCAGAATGAGCAGTTCTTC. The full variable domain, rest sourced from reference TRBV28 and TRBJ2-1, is DVKVTQSSRYLVKRTGEKVFLECVQDMDHENMFWYRQDPGLGLRLIYFSYDVKMKEKGDIPEGYSVSREKKERFSLILESASTNQTSMYLCASSSLGLAGVYQNEQFFGPGTRLTVL.

The CDR3 sequence is CASSRSGSNTGELFF. As DNA, the CDR3 is TGCGCCAGCAGTCGAAGCGGGAGTAACACCGGGGAGCTGTTTTTT. The chain has TRBV10-1 and TRBJ2-2, with 8 bases fitting TRBD2. The CDR3 covers 15 residues. CDR1 and CDR2 (germline): WNHNN, SYGVQD (reference sequence). With 5 bases clipped from V and 2 bases from J, the junction kept 4 bases outside the gene matches.

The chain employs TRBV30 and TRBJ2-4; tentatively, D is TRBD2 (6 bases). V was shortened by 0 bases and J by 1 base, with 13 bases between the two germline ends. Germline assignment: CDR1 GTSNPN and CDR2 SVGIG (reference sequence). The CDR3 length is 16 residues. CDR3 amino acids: CAWSVRAGGAKNIQYF. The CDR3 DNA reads TGTGCCTGGAGTGTACGGGCCGGGGGTGCCAAAAACATTCAGTACTTC.